This TCR beta chain was captured in a study of blood T cell repertoires in COVID-19. Study-wide background: Acute and convalescent COVID-19 specimens originated in the United States, Italy and Spain. In each case, the material was cDNA or gDNA derived from T cells, B-cell-depleted T cells, or PBMCs.

This CDR3 contains 16 residues. The V gene's germline CDR1 is SGHVS and CDR2 FQNEAQ. V lost 5 bases to trimming and J lost 1 base; unmatched junction nucleotides: 4. Per the authors' pipeline: Nucleated cell number was recorded as an estimate derived from reference gene primer amplification. Here immunoSEQ multiplex PCR was the method, and the copy in TCRdb shows in-frame clones only, minus some. That table supplies the V and J calls and clone size; D and trimming were determined from the DNA. Among roughly 250,000 clones listed, around 87% were seen once. The sequencing sample was made of peripheral blood. This chain connects TRBV7-8 to TRBJ2-7, with 14 nucleotides matching TRBD2. This receptor was taken from a woman in her 50s with acute or convalescent COVID-19. This CDR3 is CASSPGTSGRSYEQYF. CDR3 nucleotides: TGTGCCAGCAGCCCTGGGACTAGCGGGAGATCCTACGAGCAGTACTTC.